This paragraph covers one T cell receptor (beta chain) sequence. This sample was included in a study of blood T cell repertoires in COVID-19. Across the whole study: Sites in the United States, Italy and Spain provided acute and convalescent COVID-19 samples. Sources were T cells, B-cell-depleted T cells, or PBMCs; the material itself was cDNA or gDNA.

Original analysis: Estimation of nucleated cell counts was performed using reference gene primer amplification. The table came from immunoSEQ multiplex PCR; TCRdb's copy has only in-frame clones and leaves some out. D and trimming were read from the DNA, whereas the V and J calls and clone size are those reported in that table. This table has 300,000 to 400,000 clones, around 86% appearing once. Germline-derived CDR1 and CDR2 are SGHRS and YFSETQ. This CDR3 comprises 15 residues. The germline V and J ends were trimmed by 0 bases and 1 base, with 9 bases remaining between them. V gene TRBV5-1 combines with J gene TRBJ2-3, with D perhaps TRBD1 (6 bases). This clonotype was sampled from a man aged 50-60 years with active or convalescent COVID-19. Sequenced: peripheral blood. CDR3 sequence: CASSLGGHGTDTQYF. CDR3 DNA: TGCGCCAGCAGCTTGGGGGGGCACGGCACAGATACGCAGTATTTT. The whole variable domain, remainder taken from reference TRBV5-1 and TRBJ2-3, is KAGVTQTPRYLIKTRGQQVTLSCSPISGHRSVSWYQQTPGQGLQFLFEYFSETQRNKGNFPGRFSGRQFSNSRSEMNVSTLELGDSALYLCASSLGGHGTDTQYFGPGTRLTVL.